Included here is one T cell receptor beta chain sequence, with context. One junction end disagrees with the germline gene, perhaps due to a read error. This sample also contains other DNA sequences that code for the same CDR3. The CDR3 extends over 13 amino acids. CDR1 is SGHDT, CDR2 YYEEEE, per germline. This record comes from a study of T cell responses to AZD1222 COVID-19 vaccine. Profiling relied on immunoSEQ multiplex PCR, and the TCRdb table lists in-frame clones only, not all of them. The table records 150,000 to 200,000 clones, almost 90% of them present only once. This receptor was identified in an adult in good health. Sequenced here: peripheral blood, sampled on day 0 of AZD1222 vaccination. The chain has TRBV5-6 and TRBJ1-1; possible D gene TRBD1, 5 bases. CDR3 protein: CASSLGRGTEAFF. Written as DNA, the CDR3 is TGTGCCAGCAGTTTGGGACGGGGGACTGAAGCTTTCTTT.